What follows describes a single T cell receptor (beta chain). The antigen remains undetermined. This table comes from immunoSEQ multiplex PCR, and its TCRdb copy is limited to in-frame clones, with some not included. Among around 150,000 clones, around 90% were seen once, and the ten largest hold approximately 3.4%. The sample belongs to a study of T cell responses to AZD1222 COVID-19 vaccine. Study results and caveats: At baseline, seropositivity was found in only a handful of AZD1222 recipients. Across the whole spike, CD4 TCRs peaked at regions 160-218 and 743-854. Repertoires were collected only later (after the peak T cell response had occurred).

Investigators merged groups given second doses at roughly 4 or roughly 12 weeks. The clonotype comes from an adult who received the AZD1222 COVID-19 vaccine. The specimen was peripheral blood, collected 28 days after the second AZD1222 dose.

CDR3 DNA: TGCGCCAGCAGCTTGCGACTCGATACGCAGTATTTT. Its translation: CASSLRLDTQYF. This chain connects TRBV5-1 to TRBJ2-3; D call uncertain. The V end was cut by 1 base, the J end by 6 bases, with 6 bases between. The CDR3 runs to 12 residues. CDR1 SGHRS and CDR2 YFSETQ come from the germline V gene.